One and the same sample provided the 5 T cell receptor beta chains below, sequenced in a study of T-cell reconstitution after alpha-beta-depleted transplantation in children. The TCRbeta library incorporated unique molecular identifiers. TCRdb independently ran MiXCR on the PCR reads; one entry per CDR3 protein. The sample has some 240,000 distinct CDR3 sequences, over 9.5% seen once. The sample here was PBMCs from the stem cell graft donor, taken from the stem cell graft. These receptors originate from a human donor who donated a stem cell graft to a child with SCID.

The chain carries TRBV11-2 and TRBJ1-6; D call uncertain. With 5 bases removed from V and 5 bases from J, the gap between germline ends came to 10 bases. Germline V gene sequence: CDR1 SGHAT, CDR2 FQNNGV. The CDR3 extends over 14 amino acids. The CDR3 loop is CASSPSLDNSPLHF. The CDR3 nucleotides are TGTGCCAGCAGCCCGTCGCTGGATAATTCACCCCTCCACTTT.

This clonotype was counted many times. The CDR3 DNA reads as TGCAGTGCAGTATCGGGTCCGTTCTACGAGCAGTACTTC. Its translation: CSAVSGPFYEQYF. The chain recombines TRBV20-1 with TRBJ2-7, with D unclear. V was cut by 6 bases and J by 3 bases, with 15 bases left in between. The CDR3 consists of 13 residues. Germline assignment: CDR1 DFQATT and CDR2 SNEGSKA (reference sequence).

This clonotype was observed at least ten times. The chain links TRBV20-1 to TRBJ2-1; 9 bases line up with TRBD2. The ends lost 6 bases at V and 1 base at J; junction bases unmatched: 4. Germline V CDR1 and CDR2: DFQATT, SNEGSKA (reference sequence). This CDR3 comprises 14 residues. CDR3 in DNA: TGCAGTGCCCCGACTAGCGGTTCCTACAATGAGCAGTTCTTC. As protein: CSAPTSGSYNEQFF.

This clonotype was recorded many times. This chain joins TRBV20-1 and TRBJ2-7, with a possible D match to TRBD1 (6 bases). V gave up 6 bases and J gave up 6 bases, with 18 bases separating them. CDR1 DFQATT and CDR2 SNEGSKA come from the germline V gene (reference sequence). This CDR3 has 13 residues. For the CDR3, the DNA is TGCAGTGCCAGGGGAATGGCTTTGAGCGAGCAGTACTTC. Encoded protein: CSARGMALSEQYF.

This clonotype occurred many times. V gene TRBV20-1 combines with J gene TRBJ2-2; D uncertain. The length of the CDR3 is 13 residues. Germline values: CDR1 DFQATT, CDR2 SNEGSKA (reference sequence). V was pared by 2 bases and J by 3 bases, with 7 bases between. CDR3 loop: CSARPQYTGELFF. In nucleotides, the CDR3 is TGCAGTGCTAGACCACAATACACCGGGGAGCTGTTTTTT.